These 20 T cell receptor beta chains were sequenced from one sample in a study of metastatic and nonmetastatic thyroid tumors. None of the patients had undergone any treatment ahead of thyroid surgery. TCRdb redid the clone calls on the PCR reads using MiXCR. The table has fewer than 50,000 clones, 25% to 30% seen once. Sequencing was done on a sample of blood. The receptors were gathered from a male donor with papillary thyroid cancer or a benign thyroid nodule (not recorded which). Some clones in this sample may be carry-over from other donors' samples.

This clone has more than one count but fewer than ten. The chain uses TRBV6-1 and TRBJ2-1, with D perhaps given as TRBD1 or TRBD2 (6 bases each). The V end lost 0 bases, the J end lost 6 bases, and 15 bases lay between the germline ends. CDR1 is MNHNS, CDR2 SASEGT, per germline. The CDR3 is 16 amino acids. DNA of the CDR3: TGTGCCAGCAGTGAAGCTCCCGGGGGCCAGGCCAATGAGCAGTTCTTC. Its protein is CASSEAPGGQANEQFF.

The V gene is TRBV7-8, the J gene TRBJ1-1; the match to TRBD1 covers 7 bases. The CDR3 covers 15 residues. V lost 5 bases and J lost 5; bases outside the gene matches: 11. The germline CDR1 and CDR2 sequences are SGHVS and FQNEAQ. Here the CDR3 DNA reads TGTGCCAGCAGCACCGCGACAGGGAAGATGACTGAAGCTTTCTTT. It encodes CASSTATGKMTEAFF.

Remarks on this clone: The junction does not match germline at one end; this may be a read error. This chain connects TRBV6-2 or TRBV6-3 to TRBJ1-1; D may be TRBD1 (5 bases). Germline V gene lookup returns CDR1 MNHEY and CDR2 SVGEGT. The CDR3 contains 14 residues. DNA of the CDR3: TGTGCCAGCAGTTACTCGGCGGGGGGGACTCAAGCTTTATTT. Translation gives CASSYSAGGTQALF.

Ten or more counts support this clone. Written as DNA, the CDR3 is TGTGCCAGCAGCCTAAGGCATGGGGACAATGAGCAGTTCTTC. This gives the protein CASSLRHGDNEQFF. V is TRBV3-1 and J is TRBJ2-1; no clear D. The germline V and J ends were trimmed by 4 bases and 5 bases, with 12 bases remaining between them. The CDR3 is 14 amino acids. The germline gives CDR1 LGHDT, CDR2 YNNKEL (reference sequence).

This clone showed up just a few times. This rearrangement joins TRBV20-1 to TRBJ2-7; 11 bases match TRBD2. This CDR3 has 15 residues. Trimming at V came to 3 bases and at J to 3 bases, leaving 7 bases not matched to a gene. Germline loops: CDR1 DFQATT, CDR2 SNEGSKA (reference sequence). The CDR3 DNA is TGCAGTGCTAGTGATACTAGCGGGGGAATCTACGAGCAGTACTTC. It is translated as CSASDTSGGIYEQYF.

The table lists this clone with many counts. A read error may explain this, as a much larger clone is one base away. The V gene is TRBV2, the J gene TRBJ1-5; no reliable D call. Germline values: CDR1 SNHLY, CDR2 FYNNEI. The length of the CDR3 is 16 residues. The CDR3 is CASSGTSTSSYQPQHF. The DNA of the CDR3 is TGTGCCAGCAGTGGAACATCCACCTCTAGCTATCAGCCCCAGCATTTT.

This clone was picked up many times. The V call is TRBV20-1, the J call TRBJ2-1; D gene unclear. This CDR3 comprises 13 residues. V was trimmed by 7 bases and J by 8 bases, leaving 18 bases between them. From germline, CDR1 is DFQATT and CDR2 SNEGSKA (reference sequence). The CDR3 DNA reads as TGCAGTGGGGGTAGCAATTTCTTGGATGAGCAGTTCTTC. This codes for CSGGSNFLDEQFF.

The chain links TRBV5-1 to TRBJ2-3; TRBD1 aligns across 8 bases. The CDR3 has 16 residues. J was trimmed by 3 bases and V by 0 bases; bases with no gene match: 6. CDR1 SGHRS and CDR2 YFSETQ come from the germline V gene. CDR3 amino acids: CASSLEQGARTDTQYF. CDR3 bases: TGCGCCAGCAGCTTGGAGCAGGGGGCGAGGACAGATACGCAGTATTTT.

The rearrangement uses TRBV7-2 and TRBJ1-4; D remains unclear. The CDR3 is made up of 12 amino acids. The V gene's germline CDR1 is SGHTA and CDR2 FQGNSA. The V and J ends lost 3 bases and 8 bases respectively, with 7 bases between them. In DNA, the CDR3 is TGTGCCAGCAGCTTGGACCGGGAAAAACTGTTTTTT. Its translation: CASSLDREKLFF.

The gene calls are TRBV5-1 and TRBJ2-3; a possible D gene is TRBD2 (6 bases). V dropped 4 bases and J dropped 5 bases, with 20 bases sitting between them. This CDR3 has 16 residues. Germline V lookup: CDR1 SGHRS, CDR2 YFSETQ. The CDR3 nucleotides are TGCGCCAGCAGCCTGCGGGGCCTATCGGGGGTAGATACGCAGTATTTT. It translates to CASSLRGLSGVDTQYF.

This clone was counted many times. This may stem from a read error, because a much larger clone lies one nucleotide away. The sample has other DNA sequences that encode this CDR3 too. This rearrangement joins TRBV27 to TRBJ1-5, with D uncertain. Germline CDR1 is MNHEY and CDR2 is SMNVEV (reference sequence). The CDR3 is 14 residues long. V lost 4 bases and J lost 9, with 16 bases in between. The CDR3: CASSSGVSPGPQHF. The CDR3 bases are TGTGCCAGCAGTTCTGGAGTCAGCCCAGGGCCCCAGCATTTT.

This chain links TRBV11-1 with TRBJ2-7, with 8 bases aligning to TRBD1. V lost 5 bases, J lost 3 bases, and 6 bases stayed unmatched. The V gene's germline CDR1 is SGHAT and CDR2 FQDESV (reference sequence). The CDR3 has 14 amino acids. CDR3 DNA: TGTGCCAGCAGCCCCCGACAGGGGCACTACGAGCAGTACTTC. Its translation is CASSPRQGHYEQYF. Variable domain in full (rest from reference TRBV11-1 and TRBJ2-7): EAEVAQSPRYKITEKSQAVAFWCDPISGHATLYWYRQILGQGPELLVQFQDESVVDDSQLPKDRFSAERLKGVDSTLKIQPAELGDSAMYLCASSPRQGHYEQYFGPGTRLTVT.

This clone was detected only a few times. V gene TRBV6-2 or TRBV6-3 combines with J gene TRBJ2-1, with D uncertain. The CDR3 spans 11 residues. Per germline, CDR1 MNHEY and CDR2 SVGEGT. Trimming took 3 bases from V and 8 from J, leaving 5 bases between them. As DNA, the CDR3 is TGTGCCAGCAGTTATAGATATGAGCAGTTCTTC. Residues: CASSYRYEQFF.

The rearrangement links TRBV30 to TRBJ2-7, with D unclear. The CDR3 has 12 residues. V was clipped by 5 bases and J by 4 bases, with 12 bases between them. Germline V lookup: CDR1 GTSNPN, CDR2 SVGIG (reference sequence). The CDR3 is CAWESSLYEQYF. CDR3 coding DNA: TGTGCCTGGGAAAGTAGCTTGTACGAGCAGTACTTC.

This clone appeared a few times. The rearrangement uses TRBV6-2 or TRBV6-3 and TRBJ1-3; D might be TRBD1 (5 bases). The germline gives CDR1 MNHEY, CDR2 SVGEGT. Trimming took 6 bases from V and 4 from J, leaving 13 bases between them. This CDR3 has 14 amino acids. The CDR3 region is CASSSVEGGNTIYF. For the CDR3, the DNA is TGTGCCAGCAGCTCCGTGGAGGGGGGAAACACCATATATTTT.

The chain is built from TRBV28 and TRBJ1-5, with D uncertain. V lost 4 bases and J 5 bases, leaving 9 bases between the germline ends. The CDR3 is 13 amino acids. Germline V gives CDR1 MDHEN, CDR2 SYDVKM. The CDR3 loop reads CASSSQLDQPQHF. For the CDR3, the DNA is TGTGCCAGCAGTTCACAGTTAGATCAGCCCCAGCATTTT.

V gene TRBV7-2 combines with J gene TRBJ2-1; 9 nucleotides align to TRBD2. Germline V gives CDR1 SGHTA, CDR2 FQGNSA. The CDR3 sequence is 15 residues long. Losses at the gene ends were 3 bases for V and 9 bases for J; bases not matched to a gene: 9. The CDR3 sequence: CASSLSGTSFGEQFF. Here the CDR3 DNA reads TGTGCCAGCAGCTTGAGCGGGACTAGCTTCGGTGAGCAGTTCTTC.

This clone was seen only a few times. V usage is TRBV5-1 and J usage is TRBJ2-3; no reliable D call. CDR3 length equals 17 residues. Trimming shortened V by 0 bases and J by 2 bases, and 16 bases separated the two germline ends. In germline, CDR1 is SGHRS, CDR2 YFSETQ. The CDR3 coding sequence is TGCGCCAGCAGCTTGGCCGGTACTATCTGGGTCACAGATACGCAGTATTTT. This sequence encodes CASSLAGTIWVTDTQYF. The full variable domain, in which reference TRBV5-1 and TRBJ2-3 provide the parts outside the CDR3, is KAGVTQTPRYLIKTRGQQVTLSCSPISGHRSVSWYQQTPGQGLQFLFEYFSETQRNKGNFPGRFSGRQFSNSRSEMNVSTLELGDSALYLCASSLAGTIWVTDTQYFGPGTRLTVL.

Turning to this clone: Sequence at one end of the junction differs from germline and may be a read error. The J gene is TRBJ2-2, the V gene TRBV10-3; possibly TRBD1 or TRBD2 for D (6 bases each). The germline V gene encodes CDR1 ENHRY and CDR2 SYGVKD. This CDR3 has 15 residues. The CDR3 nucleotides are TGTGCCATCATTAGGGCGGGACATAGCACCGGGGAGCTGTTATTT. Its protein is CAIIRAGHSTGELLF.

This clone was seen only a few times. J is TRBJ1-4 and V is TRBV24-1; TRBD1 matches at 7 bases. This CDR3 has 16 residues. Losses at the gene ends were 7 bases for V and 7 bases for J; bases not matched to a gene: 14. The germline gives CDR1 KGHDR, CDR2 SFDVKD. CDR3: CATSYEFDRVCEKLFF. CDR3 sequence (DNA): TGTGCCACCAGCTATGAGTTCGACAGGGTATGTGAAAAACTGTTTTTT.